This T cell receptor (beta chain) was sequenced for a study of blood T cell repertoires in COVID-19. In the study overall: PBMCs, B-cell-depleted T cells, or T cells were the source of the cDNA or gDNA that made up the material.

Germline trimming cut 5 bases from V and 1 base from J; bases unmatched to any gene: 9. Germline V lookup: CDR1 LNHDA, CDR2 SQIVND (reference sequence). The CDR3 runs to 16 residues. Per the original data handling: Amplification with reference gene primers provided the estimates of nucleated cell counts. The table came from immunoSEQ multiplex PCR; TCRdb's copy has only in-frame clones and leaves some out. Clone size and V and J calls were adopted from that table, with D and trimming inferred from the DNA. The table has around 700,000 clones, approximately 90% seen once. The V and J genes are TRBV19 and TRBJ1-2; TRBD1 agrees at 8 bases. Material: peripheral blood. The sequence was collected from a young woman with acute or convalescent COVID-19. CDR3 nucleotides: TGTGCCAGTAGTCCCGCCGGGACAGGCCTTAACTATGGCTACACCTTC. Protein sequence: CASSPAGTGLNYGYTF.